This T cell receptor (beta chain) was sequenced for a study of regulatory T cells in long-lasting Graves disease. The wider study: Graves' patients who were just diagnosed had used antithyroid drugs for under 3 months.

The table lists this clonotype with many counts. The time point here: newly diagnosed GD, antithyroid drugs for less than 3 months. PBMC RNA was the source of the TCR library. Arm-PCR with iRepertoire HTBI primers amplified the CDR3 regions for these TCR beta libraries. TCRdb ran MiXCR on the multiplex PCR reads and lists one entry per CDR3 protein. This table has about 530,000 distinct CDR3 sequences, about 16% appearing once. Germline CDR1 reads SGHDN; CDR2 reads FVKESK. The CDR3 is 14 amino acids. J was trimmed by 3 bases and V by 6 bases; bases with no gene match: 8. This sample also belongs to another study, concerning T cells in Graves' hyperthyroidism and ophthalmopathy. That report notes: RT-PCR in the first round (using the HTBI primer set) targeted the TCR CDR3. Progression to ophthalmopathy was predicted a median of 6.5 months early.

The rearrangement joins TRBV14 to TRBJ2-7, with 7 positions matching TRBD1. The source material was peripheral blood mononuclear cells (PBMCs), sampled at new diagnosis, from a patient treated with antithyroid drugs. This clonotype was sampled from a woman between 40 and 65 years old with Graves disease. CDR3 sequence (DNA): TGTGCCAGCAGACGGACAGGAGAGAGCTACGAGCAGTACTTC. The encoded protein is CASRRTGESYEQYF.